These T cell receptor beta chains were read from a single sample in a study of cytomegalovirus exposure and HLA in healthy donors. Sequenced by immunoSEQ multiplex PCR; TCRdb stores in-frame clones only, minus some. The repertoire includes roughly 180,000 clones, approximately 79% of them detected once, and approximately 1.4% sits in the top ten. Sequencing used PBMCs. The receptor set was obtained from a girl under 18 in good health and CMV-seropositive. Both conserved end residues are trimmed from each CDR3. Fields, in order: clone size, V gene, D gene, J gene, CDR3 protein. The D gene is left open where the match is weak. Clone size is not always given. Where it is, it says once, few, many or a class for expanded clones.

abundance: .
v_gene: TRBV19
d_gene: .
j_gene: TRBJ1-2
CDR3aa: ASSDQQGRYGYT

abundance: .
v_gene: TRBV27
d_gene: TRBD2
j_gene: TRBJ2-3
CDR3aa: ASSYTPFSGGYTQY

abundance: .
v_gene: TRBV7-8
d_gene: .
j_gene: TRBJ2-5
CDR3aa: ASSLAEVQETQY

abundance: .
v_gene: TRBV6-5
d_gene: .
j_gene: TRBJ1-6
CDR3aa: ASSPAGNGSPLH

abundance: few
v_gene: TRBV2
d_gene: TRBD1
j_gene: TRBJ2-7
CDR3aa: ASTTDRASYEQY

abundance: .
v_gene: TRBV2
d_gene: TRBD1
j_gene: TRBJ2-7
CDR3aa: ASSSSGTGGFYEQY

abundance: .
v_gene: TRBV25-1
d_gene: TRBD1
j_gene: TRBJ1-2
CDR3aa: ASRGQGANYGYT

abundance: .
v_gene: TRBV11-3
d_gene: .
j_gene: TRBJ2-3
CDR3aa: ASSSPGSTDTQY

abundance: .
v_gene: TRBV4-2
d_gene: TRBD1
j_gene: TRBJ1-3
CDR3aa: ASSITDRGENTIY

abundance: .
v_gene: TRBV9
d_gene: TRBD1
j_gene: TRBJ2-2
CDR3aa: ASSDRIKGQGAAGELF

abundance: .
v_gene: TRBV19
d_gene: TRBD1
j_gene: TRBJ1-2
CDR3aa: ASSPGQGGNYGYT

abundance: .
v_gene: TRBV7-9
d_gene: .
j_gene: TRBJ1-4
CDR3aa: ASSKGPGVLF

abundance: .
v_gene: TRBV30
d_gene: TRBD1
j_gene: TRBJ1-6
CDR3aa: AWSEGGTSPLH

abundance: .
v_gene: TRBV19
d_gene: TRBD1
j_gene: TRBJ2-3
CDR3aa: ASSIGGQGWSDTQY

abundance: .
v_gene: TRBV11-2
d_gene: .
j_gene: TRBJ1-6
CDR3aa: ASSSEANSPLH

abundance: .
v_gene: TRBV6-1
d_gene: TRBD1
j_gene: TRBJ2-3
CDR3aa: ASSERDRVTDTQY

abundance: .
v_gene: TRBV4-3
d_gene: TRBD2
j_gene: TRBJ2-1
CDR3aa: ASSQGGGGFEQF

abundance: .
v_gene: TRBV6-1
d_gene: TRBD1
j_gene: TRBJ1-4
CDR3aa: ASSPTGRREKLF

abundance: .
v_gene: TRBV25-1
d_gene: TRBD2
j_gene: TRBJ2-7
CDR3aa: ASSHSGGRGIEQY

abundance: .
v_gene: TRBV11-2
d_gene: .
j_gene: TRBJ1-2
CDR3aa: ASSLEVGGGLGYT

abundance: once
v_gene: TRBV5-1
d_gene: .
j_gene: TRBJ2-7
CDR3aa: ASSLVGTSYEQY

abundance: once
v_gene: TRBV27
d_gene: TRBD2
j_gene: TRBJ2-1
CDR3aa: ATAGGISNEQF

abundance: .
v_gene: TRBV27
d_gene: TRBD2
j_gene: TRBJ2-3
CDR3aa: ASSTTPRLAGGTDTQY

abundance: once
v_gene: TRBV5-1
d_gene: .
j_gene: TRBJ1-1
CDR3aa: ASSLAGVTEAF

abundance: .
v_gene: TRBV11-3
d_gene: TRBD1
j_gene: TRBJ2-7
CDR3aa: ASSLGQGASDEQY

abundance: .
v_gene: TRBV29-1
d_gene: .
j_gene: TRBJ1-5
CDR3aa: SVVPGLNQPQH

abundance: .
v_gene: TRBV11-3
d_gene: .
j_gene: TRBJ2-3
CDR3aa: ASSLKSGGGVTDTQY

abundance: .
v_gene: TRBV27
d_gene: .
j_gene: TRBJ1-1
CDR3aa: AGSRETENTEAF

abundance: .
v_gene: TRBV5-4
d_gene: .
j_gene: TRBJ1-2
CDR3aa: ASSLGLPGHYGYT

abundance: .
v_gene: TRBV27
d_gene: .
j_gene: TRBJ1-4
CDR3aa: ASSLFLGEKLF

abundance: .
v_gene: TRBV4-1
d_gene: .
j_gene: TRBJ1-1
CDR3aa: ASSRHSELNTEAF

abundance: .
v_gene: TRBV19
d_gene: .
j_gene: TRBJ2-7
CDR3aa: ASSILNSYEQY

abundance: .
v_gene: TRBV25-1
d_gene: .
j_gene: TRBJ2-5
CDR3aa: ASSLKETQY

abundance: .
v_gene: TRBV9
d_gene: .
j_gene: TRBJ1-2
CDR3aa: ASSVQGNYGYT

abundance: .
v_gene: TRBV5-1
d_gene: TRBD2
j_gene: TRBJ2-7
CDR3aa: ASSPTKTSGGQTYEQY

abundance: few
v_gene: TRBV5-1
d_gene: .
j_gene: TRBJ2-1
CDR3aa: ASSLDQAHNEQF

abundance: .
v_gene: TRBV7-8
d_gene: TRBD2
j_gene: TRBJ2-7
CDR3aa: ASSPGTSPEQY

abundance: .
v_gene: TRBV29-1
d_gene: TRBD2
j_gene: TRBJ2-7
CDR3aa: SVLGGTESYEQY

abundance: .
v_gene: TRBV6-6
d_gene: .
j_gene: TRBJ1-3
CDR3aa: ASSRRDSLSGNTIY

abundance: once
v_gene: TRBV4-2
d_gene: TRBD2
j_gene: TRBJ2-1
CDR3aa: ASSQRGRGDYNEQF

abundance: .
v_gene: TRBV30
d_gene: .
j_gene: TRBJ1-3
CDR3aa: AWGFSGNTIY

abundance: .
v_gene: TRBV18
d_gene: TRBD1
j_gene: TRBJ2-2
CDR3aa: ASSPTAGGTGELF

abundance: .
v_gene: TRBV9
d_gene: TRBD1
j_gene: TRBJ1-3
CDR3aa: ASSSTSQGKSGNTIY

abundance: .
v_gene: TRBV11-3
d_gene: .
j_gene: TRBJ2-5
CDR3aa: ASSQFTGAWETQY

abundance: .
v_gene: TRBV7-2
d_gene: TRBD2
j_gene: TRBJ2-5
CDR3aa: ASSLGPRASGGQGETQY

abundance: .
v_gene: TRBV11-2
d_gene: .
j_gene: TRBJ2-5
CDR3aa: ASSFEVWSLQETQY

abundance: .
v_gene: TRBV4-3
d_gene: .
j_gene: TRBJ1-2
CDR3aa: ASSQVMEGSYGYT